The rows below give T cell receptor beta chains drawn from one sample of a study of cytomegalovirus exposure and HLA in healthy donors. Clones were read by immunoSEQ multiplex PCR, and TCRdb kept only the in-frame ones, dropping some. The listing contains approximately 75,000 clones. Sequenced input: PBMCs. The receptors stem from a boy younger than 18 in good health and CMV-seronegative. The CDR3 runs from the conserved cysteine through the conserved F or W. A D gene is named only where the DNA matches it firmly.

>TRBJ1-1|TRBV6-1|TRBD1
CASSVRQGENTEAFF
TGTGCCAGCAGTGTAAGACAGGGGGAGAACACTGAAGCTTTCTTT
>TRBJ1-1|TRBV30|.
CAWRRTVNTEAFF
TGTGCCTGGAGACGGACAGTGAACACTGAAGCTTTCTTT
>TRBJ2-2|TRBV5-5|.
CASSLSGRQTGELFF
TGTGCCAGCAGCTTGTCCGGCAGGCAAACCGGGGAGCTGTTTTTT
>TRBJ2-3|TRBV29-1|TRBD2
CSASLTGTRNTDKQYF
TGCAGCGCCTCACTGACCGGGACTAGGAACACAGATAAGCAGTATTTT
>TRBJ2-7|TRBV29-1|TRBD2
CSAAGVAYEQYF
TGCAGCGCCGCGGGGGTCGCCTACGAGCAGTACTTC
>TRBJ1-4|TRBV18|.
CASSPPTPLGKLFF
TGTGCCAGCTCACCACCCACCCCGCTCGGAAAACTGTTTTTT
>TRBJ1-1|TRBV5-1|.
CASSLDTYTEAFF
TGCGCCAGCAGCCTCGACACCTACACTGAAGCTTTCTTT
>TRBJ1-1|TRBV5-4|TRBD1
CASTGQGLNTEAFF
TGTGCCAGCACCGGACAGGGGCTGAACACTGAAGCTTTCTTT
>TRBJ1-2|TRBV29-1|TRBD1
CSVNPGQGDGYTF
TGCAGCGTGAATCCGGGACAGGGCGATGGCTACACCTTC
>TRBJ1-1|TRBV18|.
CASSPTGNTEAFF
TGTGCCAGCTCACCAACGGGGAACACTGAAGCTTTCTTT
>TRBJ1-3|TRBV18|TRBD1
CASSPGQGSGNTIYF
TGTGCCAGCTCACCGGGACAGGGCTCTGGAAACACCATATATTTT
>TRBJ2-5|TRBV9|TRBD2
CASSRSGVVFETQYF
TGTGCCAGCAGCAGAAGCGGGGTAGTTTTCGAGACCCAGTACTTC
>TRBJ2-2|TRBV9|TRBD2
CASSVGGGPDFSNTGELFF
TGTGCCAGCAGCGTGGGCGGGGGGCCCGATTTTTCGAACACCGGGGAGCTGTTTTTT
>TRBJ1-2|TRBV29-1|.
CSVSTIEAATLTNYGYTF
TGCAGCGTCAGCACGATTGAGGCTGCCACCCTAACTAACTATGGCTACACCTTC
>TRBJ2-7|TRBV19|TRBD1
CASRDRGLYEQYF
TGTGCCAGTCGAGACAGGGGGCTCTACGAGCAGTACTTC
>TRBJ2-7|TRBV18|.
CASSGTTVSYEQYF
TGTGCCAGCTCGGGCACGACGGTATCCTACGAGCAGTACTTC
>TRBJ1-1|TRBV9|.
CASSATFLGNTEAFF
TGTGCCAGCAGCGCTACATTTCTAGGGAACACTGAAGCTTTCTTT
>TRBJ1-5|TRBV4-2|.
CASSQDGGYNQPQHF
TGTGCCAGCAGCCAAGACGGGGGGTACAATCAGCCCCAGCATTTT
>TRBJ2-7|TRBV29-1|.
CSVQGGTRYEQYF
TGCAGCGTTCAAGGGGGGACTCGGTACGAGCAGTACTTC
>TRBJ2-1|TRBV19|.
CASSGSGGHYNEQFF
TGTGCCAGTAGTGGGTCGGGGGGCCATTACAATGAGCAGTTCTTC
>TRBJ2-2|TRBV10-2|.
CASSESPPLLGGTGELFF
TGCGCCAGCAGTGAGAGTCCCCCCTTACTGGGAGGAACCGGGGAGCTGTTTTTT
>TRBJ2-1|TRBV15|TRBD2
CATSTGTSDDNEQFF
TGTGCCACCAGCACAGGGACTAGCGACGACAATGAGCAGTTCTTC
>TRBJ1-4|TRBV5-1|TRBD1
CASSMDRVGEKLFF
TGCGCCAGCAGCATGGACAGGGTAGGAGAAAAACTGTTTTTT
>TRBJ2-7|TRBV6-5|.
CASSYSGKGNYEQYF
TGTGCCAGCAGTTACTCCGGGAAGGGAAACTACGAGCAGTACTTC
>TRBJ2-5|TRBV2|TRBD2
CASRGGGLQETQYF
TGTGCCAGCAGGGGCGGGGGGCTACAAGAGACCCAGTACTTC
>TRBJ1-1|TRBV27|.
CASSLFQGNTEAFF
TGTGCCAGCAGTTTATTTCAGGGGAACACTGAAGCTTTCTTT
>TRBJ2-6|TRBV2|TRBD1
CASSEGTGLSGANVLTF
TGTGCCAGCAGTGAAGGGACAGGGCTCTCTGGGGCCAACGTCCTGACTTTC
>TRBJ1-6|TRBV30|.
CACTDQGPPLHF
TGTGCCTGCACCGATCAGGGTCCACCCCTCCACTTT
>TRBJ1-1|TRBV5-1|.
CASSSSFGGYTEAFF
TGCGCCAGCAGCTCTTCTTTCGGGGGGTACACTGAAGCTTTCTTT
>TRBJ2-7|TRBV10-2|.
CASSGQDEQYF
TGCGCCAGCAGTGGACAAGACGAGCAGTACTTC
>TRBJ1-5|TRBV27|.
CASSWSGPSEGQPQHF
TGTGCCAGCAGTTGGAGTGGGCCGAGTGAGGGTCAGCCCCAGCATTTT
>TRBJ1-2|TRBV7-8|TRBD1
CASSLEGTGYGYTF
TGTGCCAGCAGCTTAGAAGGGACAGGGTATGGCTACACCTTC
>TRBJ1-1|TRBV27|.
CASSLRGQLTEAFF
TGTGCCAGCAGTTTACGGGGTCAGTTGACTGAAGCTTTCTTT
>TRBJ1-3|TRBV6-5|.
CASSRGNTIYF
TGTGCCAGCAGCAGAGGAAACACCATATATTTT
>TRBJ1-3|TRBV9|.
CASSVEAGDGNTIYF
TGTGCCAGCAGCGTAGAGGCAGGGGACGGAAACACCATATATTTT
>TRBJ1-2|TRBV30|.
CAWSQFNYGYTF
TGTGCCTGGAGTCAGTTTAACTATGGCTACACCTTC
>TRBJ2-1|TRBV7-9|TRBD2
CASRPTSSGHSSYNEQFF
TGTGCCAGCAGGCCAACGTCTAGCGGGCACAGCTCCTACAATGAGCAGTTCTTC
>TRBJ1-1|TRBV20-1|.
CSARDFPEAFF
TGCAGTGCTAGGGACTTCCCTGAAGCTTTCTTT
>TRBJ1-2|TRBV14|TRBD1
CASSQGDRGKGYTF
TGTGCCAGCAGCCAAGGCGACAGGGGGAAGGGCTACACCTTC
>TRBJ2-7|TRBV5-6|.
CASSSIEAYEQYF
TGTGCCAGCAGCTCAATCGAAGCCTACGAGCAGTACTTC
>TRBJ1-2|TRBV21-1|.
CASSNGGAFGYTF
TGTGCCAGCAGCAATGGGGGGGCCTTTGGCTACACCTTC
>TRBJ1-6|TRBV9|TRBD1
CASGQGTSLHF
TGTGCCAGTGGACAGGGGACTTCCCTACACTTT
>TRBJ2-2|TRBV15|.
CATSRDRNTGELFF
TGTGCCACCAGCAGAGACCGGAACACCGGGGAGCTGTTTTTT
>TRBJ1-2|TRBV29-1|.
CSERQIYGYTF
TGCAGCGAAAGACAGATCTATGGCTACACCTTC
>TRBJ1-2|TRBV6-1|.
CASSESGANGYTF
TGTGCCAGCAGTGAATCAGGGGCTAATGGCTACACCTTC